This entry lists 5 T cell receptor beta chains sequenced from one sample in a study of cytomegalovirus exposure and HLA in healthy donors. PCR amplification relied on 60 Vbeta primers (plus 13 Jbeta primers). Only in-frame clones appear in the TCRdb table, and some are missing; sequencing was by immunoSEQ multiplex PCR. The sample includes 150,000 or so clones, about 76% of them seen just once. The sample comprised PBMCs. The receptors derive from a man aged 25 to 45 in good health and CMV-seropositive.

The rearrangement links TRBV18 to TRBJ1-1; TRBD1 might be the D (5 bases). The CDR3 is 14 amino acids. CDR1 and CDR2 from the germline V gene are KGHSH and LQKENI. V lost 6 bases to trimming and J lost 4 bases, with 15 bases between them. For the CDR3, the DNA is TGTGCCAGCTCGTCTAGGGGAAGAAGCACTGAAGCTTTCTTT. Its protein product is CASSSRGRSTEAFF.

There are a few counts of this clone. The chain uses TRBV7-2 and TRBJ1-3; TRBD1 might be the D (6 bases). This CDR3 has 14 residues. Trimming left V 2 bases short and J 8 bases short, with 13 bases between. Looked up from germline, CDR1 is SGHTA and CDR2 is FQGNSA. The DNA for the CDR3 is TGTGCCAGCAGCTTAAGGGGGAGCCTGGACACCATATATTTT. Encoded protein: CASSLRGSLDTIYF.

This clone was counted only a few times. The chain combines TRBV7-9 with TRBJ1-1; D might be TRBD1 (6 bases). V dropped 6 bases and J dropped 5 bases, with 13 bases sitting between them. Germline CDR1 and CDR2: SEHNR and FQNEAQ (reference sequence). The length of the CDR3 is 13 residues. CDR3 DNA: TGTGCCAGCAGACCAGGGGAGGGAACTGAAGCTTTCTTT. This encodes CASRPGEGTEAFF.

The rearrangement links TRBV28 to TRBJ1-5, with D maybe TRBD1 (6 bases). The CDR3 totals 13 residues. Germline values: CDR1 MDHEN, CDR2 SYDVKM. The V end was cut by 5 bases, the J end by 9 bases, with 14 bases between. CDR3 amino acids: CASSEAGERPQHF. CDR3 DNA sequence: TGTGCCAGCAGTGAGGCAGGGGAGAGGCCCCAGCATTTT.

The chain carries TRBV9 and TRBJ2-5; D not certain. Germline V gene sequence: CDR1 SGDLS, CDR2 YYNGEE. The length of the CDR3 is 14 residues. The V end was cut by 2 bases, the J end by 2 bases, with 10 bases between. The CDR3 loop reads CASSVSARQETQYF. CDR3 DNA: TGTGCCAGCAGCGTCAGTGCTCGTCAAGAGACCCAGTACTTC.